The entry below describes one T cell receptor (beta chain). What it binds is unknown. The junction departs from germline at one end; a sequencing error may be responsible. The sample, roughly 9.1 milliliters of peripheral blood, was drawn from each donor. Then a second PCR, running roughly 7 to 11 cycles, was carried out with a sample-barcoded 5' primer and a J-beta primer mix. Using its own MiXCR run on the 5' RACE reads, TCRdb lists one record per CDR3 protein. The table records 1.5 million to 2 million distinct CDR3 sequences, 49% of them present only once. This entry is derived from a study of blood T cells in healthy people across ages. Overall study findings and caveats: Older age coincided with a roughly linear decline in TCR beta diversity per million T cells.

The CDR3 covers 17 residues. Germline V gene sequence: CDR1 LGHNA, CDR2 YSLEER. The J gene is TRBJ2-3, the V gene TRBV4-3; 7 bases agree with TRBD2. The sequencing sample was made of blood. The receptor comes from a woman aged 40 to 50 in good health. The CDR3 is CASSQDFAGRVTDTRYF. The DNA of the CDR3 is TGCGCCAGCAGCCAAGATTTTGCAGGGAGGGTCACAGATACGCGGTATTTT.